This entry describes one T cell receptor (beta chain). Its target is not known. This entry belongs to a study of cytomegalovirus exposure and HLA in healthy donors. Study results and caveats: Presence/absence analyses took donor sequencing depth as roughly uniform. In a later analysis, a missense DCLRE1C variant was linked to TCR beta V- and J-gene trimming. A classifier reportedly called cytomegalovirus status with high sensitivity and specificity. Previously analyzed data showed that most TCR beta V segments were productive at a frequency of about 90% or about 30%.

PCR primers comprised 60 Vbeta and 13 Jbeta primers. Repertoires were generated with immunoSEQ multiplex PCR, while TCRdb's copy carries only in-frame clones and drops some. The sample shows some 120,000 clones, 75% to 90% of them seen only once. This CDR3 spans 13 amino acids. With 6 bases removed from V and 8 bases from J, the gap between germline ends came to 16 bases. The germline V gene encodes CDR1 MNHNS and CDR2 SASEGT. This chain uses TRBV6-1 with TRBJ1-1, with D possibly TRBD1 on 6 matching bases. This TCR was recovered from a young man in good health and CMV-seropositive. The material sequenced was PBMCs. The CDR3 DNA reads as TGTGCCAGCAGACTCTCAATCGACAGGGAAGCTTTCTTT. It encodes CASRLSIDREAFF.